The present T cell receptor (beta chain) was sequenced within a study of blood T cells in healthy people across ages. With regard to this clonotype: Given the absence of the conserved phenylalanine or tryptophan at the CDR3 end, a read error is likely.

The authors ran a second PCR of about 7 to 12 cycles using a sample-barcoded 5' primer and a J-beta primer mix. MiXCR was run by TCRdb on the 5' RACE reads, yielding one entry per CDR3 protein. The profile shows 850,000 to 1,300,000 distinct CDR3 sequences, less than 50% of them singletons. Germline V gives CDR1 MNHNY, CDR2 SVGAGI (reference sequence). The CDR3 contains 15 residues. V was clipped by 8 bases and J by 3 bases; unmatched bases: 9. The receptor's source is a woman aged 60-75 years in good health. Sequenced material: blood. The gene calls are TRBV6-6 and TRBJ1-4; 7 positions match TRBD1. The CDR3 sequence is CASADRANPNEKLFV. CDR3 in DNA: TGTGCCAGCGCCGACAGGGCAAACCCTAATGAAAAACTGTTTGTT.